This T cell receptor (beta chain) was identified during a study of CD8 T cells in ankylosing spondylitis. Quantitative 5'-RACE with molecular barcodes produced the TCR beta libraries. TCRdb reprocessed the 5' RACE reads via MiXCR and lists one record per CDR3 protein. This sample has 100,000 or so distinct CDR3 sequences, with just under 9% found just once. This CDR3 region has 15 residues. V was shortened by 4 bases and J by 1 base, with 13 bases between the two germline ends. CDR1 is MNHEY and CDR2 is SVGAGI in the germline V gene. For this clonotype: Its antigen remains unidentified.

Study-level findings and limits: A motif of eight highly homologous TCR beta variants was seen as apparently characteristic of ankylosing spondylitis blood. Both synovial fluid and blood in reactive arthritis had previously been reported to carry some motif variants.

The rearrangement links TRBV6-5 to TRBJ1-1; TRBD1 might be the D (6 bases). What was sequenced was blood, either unsorted or a sorted T cell fraction (not recorded which). This TCR derives from a male donor with ankylosing spondylitis. For the CDR3, the DNA is TGTGCCAGCAGTTTCCCAGGGGACCGGAACACTGAAGCTTTCTTT. As protein: CASSFPGDRNTEAFF.